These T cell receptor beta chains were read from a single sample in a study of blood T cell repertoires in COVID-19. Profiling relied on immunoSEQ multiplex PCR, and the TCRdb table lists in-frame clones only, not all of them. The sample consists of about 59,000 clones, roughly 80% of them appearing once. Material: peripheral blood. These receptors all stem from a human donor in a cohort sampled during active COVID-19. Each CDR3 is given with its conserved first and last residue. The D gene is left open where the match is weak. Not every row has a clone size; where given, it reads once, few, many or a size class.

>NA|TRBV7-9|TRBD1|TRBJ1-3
TGTGCCAGCAGCTTAAGACAGGGGACTGGAAACACCATATATTTT
CASSLRQGTGNTIYF
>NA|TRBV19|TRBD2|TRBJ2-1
TGTGCCAGTAGCATCCTAGCGGGAGATTTGTACAATGAGCAGTTCTTC
CASSILAGDLYNEQFF
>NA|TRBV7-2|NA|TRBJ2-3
TGTGCCAGCAGCTTAGCGTTACTAACCAGCATCACAGATACGCAGTATTTT
CASSLALLTSITDTQYF
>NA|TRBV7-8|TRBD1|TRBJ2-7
TGTGCCGGTAGCCGGGACAGGGGGCCTTACGAGCAGTACTTC
CAGSRDRGPYEQYF
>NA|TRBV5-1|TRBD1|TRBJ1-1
TGCGCCAGCAGCGCAAAACCGGGACAGGGCACTGAAGCTTTCTTT
CASSAKPGQGTEAFF
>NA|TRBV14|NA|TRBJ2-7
TGTGCCAGCAGCCAAGCGCAGAACCAATACGAGCAGTACTTC
CASSQAQNQYEQYF
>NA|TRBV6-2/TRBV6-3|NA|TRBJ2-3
TGTGCCAGCAGTCCAGGACTGAGCACAGATACGCAGTATTTT
CASSPGLSTDTQYF
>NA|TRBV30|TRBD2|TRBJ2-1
TGTGCCTGGAGTGGGACTAGCGGGAGAGGTGAGCAGTTCTTC
CAWSGTSGRGEQFF
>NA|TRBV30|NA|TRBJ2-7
TGTGCCTGGAGTGTGGGGGGTGGTTCCTACGAGCAGTACTTC
CAWSVGGGSYEQYF
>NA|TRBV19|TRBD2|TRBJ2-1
TGTGCCAGTAGTTTTTGGACTAGCGGGAATAATGAGCAGTTCTTC
CASSFWTSGNNEQFF
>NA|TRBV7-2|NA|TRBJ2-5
TGTGCCAGCAGCTCGTCAGGGGAGACCCAGTACTTC
CASSSSGETQYF
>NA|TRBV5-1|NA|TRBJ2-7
TGCGCCAGCAGCTTGTCGGGACACGGTTTCTCCTACGAGCAGTACTTC
CASSLSGHGFSYEQYF
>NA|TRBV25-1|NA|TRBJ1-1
TGTGCCAGCAGTGACCCACAGGGCTTGAACACTGAAGCTTTCTTT
CASSDPQGLNTEAFF
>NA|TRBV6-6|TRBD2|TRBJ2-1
TGTGCCAGCAGCGGCGGGAGCTCCTACAATGAGCAGTTCTTC
CASSGGSSYNEQFF
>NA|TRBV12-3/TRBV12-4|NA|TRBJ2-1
TGTGCCAGCAGTTTAGGGGGCAGGGCCGAGCAGTTCTTC
CASSLGGRAEQFF
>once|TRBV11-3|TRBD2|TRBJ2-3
TGTGCCAGCAGCCCGACTAGCAGCACAGATACGCAGTATTTT
CASSPTSSTDTQYF
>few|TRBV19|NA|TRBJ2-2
TGTGCCAGTAGTAGGCTTTCCGCGAACACCGGGGAGCTGTTTTTT
CASSRLSANTGELFF
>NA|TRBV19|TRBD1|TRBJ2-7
TGTGCCAGTAGTACGGGACAGCAGAAGGACGAGCAGTACTTC
CASSTGQQKDEQYF
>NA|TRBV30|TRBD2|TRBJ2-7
TGTGCCTGGAGTGTACGGGCGGGAGGGATGGACGAGCAGTACTTC
CAWSVRAGGMDEQYF
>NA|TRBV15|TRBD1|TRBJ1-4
TGTGCCGTGGACCGGGACAGGGGTGAAAAACTGTTTTTT
CAVDRDRGEKLFF
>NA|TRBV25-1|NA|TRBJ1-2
TGTGCCAGCAGTGAATCTTCTCACTATGGCTACACCTTC
CASSESSHYGYTF
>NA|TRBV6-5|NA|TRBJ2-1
TGTGCCAGCAGTTACTCTTTGACGGGAGCGGACGAGCAGTTCTTC
CASSYSLTGADEQFF
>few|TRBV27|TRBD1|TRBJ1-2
TGTGCCAGCAGTTGGTCAGGGGGCGTCTATGGCTACACCTTC
CASSWSGGVYGYTF
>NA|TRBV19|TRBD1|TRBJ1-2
TGTGCCAGTAGGACGACCGGGACAGCTAACTATGGCTACACCTTC
CASRTTGTANYGYTF
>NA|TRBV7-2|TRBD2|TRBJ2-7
TGTGCCAGCAGCCCGAAGGGGGGACTAGCGGGAGGGGTCTACGAGCAGTACTTC
CASSPKGGLAGGVYEQYF
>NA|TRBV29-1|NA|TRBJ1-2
TGCAGCGTCGCCGAGGGCTACACCTTC
CSVAEGYTF
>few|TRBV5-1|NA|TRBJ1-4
TGCGCCAGCAGCCCCGCGAACGGGAGGGCAACTAATGAAAAACTGTTTTTT
CASSPANGRATNEKLFF
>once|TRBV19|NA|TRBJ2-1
TGTGCCAGTAAGGGGGTCGAGGCAGTCTACAATGAGCAGTTCTTC
CASKGVEAVYNEQFF
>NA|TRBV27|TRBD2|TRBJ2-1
TGTGCCAGCAGCCGGACTAGCGGGAGGGCCAGGGCTGAGAATGAGCAGTTCTTC
CASSRTSGRARAENEQFF
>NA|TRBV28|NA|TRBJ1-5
TGTGCCAGCAGTTTTTTCAGGGTGGGGCAGCCCCAGCATTTT
CASSFFRVGQPQHF
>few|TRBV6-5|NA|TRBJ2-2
TGTGCCAGCAGTTACGTCAGTAGCGGTCACGGGGAGCTGTTTTTT
CASSYVSSGHGELFF
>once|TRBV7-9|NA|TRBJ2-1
TGTGCCAGCAGCTTAGAGGTCTTGAGCCCAGAGAGGGATGAGCAGTTCTTC
CASSLEVLSPERDEQFF
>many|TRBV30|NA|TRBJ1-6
TGTGCCTGGAGTGCGGGGGTGACCTATAATTCACCCCTCCACTTT
CAWSAGVTYNSPLHF
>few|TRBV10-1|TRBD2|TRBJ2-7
TGCGCCAGCAGTAAGGGACTAGCGGGAGTCTACGAGCAGTACTTC
CASSKGLAGVYEQYF
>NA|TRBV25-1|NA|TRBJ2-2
TGTGCCAGCAGTCCCGAGGGCCCCGGGGAGCTGTTTTTT
CASSPEGPGELFF
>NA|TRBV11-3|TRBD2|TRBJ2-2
TGTGCCAGCAGCTTACTAGCGGGGGGTGCCGGGGAGCTGTTTTTT
CASSLLAGGAGELFF
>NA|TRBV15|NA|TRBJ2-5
TGTGCCACCAGCAGACAGAAAGAGACCCAGTACTTC
CATSRQKETQYF
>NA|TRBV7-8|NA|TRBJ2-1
TGTGCCAGCAGCTTATCGTCCCGCGTTGAGCAGTTCTTC
CASSLSSRVEQFF
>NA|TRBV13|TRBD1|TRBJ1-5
TGTGCCAGCAGCTTAGGGGCTACGGGACAGCGGAGCTGGCCCCAGCATTTT
CASSLGATGQRSWPQHF
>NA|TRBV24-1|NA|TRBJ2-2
TGTGCCACCAGTGATTTGCGGGGGTTAGGCACCGGGGAGCTGTTTTTT
CATSDLRGLGTGELFF
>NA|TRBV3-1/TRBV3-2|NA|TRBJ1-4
TGTGCCAGCACAGGCGCAACTAATGAAAAACTGTTTTTT
CASTGATNEKLFF
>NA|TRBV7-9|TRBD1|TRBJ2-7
TGTGCCAGCAGCCTGCAGCCGCGACCAGGGGACAGGGGTTTCGACGAGCAGTACTTC
CASSLQPRPGDRGFDEQYF
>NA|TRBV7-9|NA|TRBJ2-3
TGTGCCAGCAGCTTAGGTGGGTCTAGCGCGAGCACAGATACGCAGTATTTT
CASSLGGSSASTDTQYF
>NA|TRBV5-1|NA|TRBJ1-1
TGCGCCAGCAGCTTAGAGCTGATGAACACTGAAGCTTTCTTT
CASSLELMNTEAFF
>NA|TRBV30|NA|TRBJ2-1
TGTGCCTGGAGCTCCAAACGCGGCTACAATGAGCAGTTCTTC
CAWSSKRGYNEQFF
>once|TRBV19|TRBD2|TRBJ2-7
TGTGCCAGTAGCACTAGCGGGAACTTTTACGAGCAGTACTTC
CASSTSGNFYEQYF
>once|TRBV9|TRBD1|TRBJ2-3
TGTGCCAGCAGCGTTCACGGGACAGGGGTAGATACGCAGTATTTT
CASSVHGTGVDTQYF
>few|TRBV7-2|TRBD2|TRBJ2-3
TGTGCCAGCACCCTTACGGGGGGTACAGATACGCAGTATTTT
CASTLTGGTDTQYF
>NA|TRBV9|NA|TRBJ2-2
TGTGCCAGCAGCGGTAGACAGTTCGCGAACACCGGGGAGCTGTTTTTT
CASSGRQFANTGELFF
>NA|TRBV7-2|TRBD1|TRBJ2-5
TGTGCCAGCAGCGGGAGGAGGACAGGGGTTCAAGAGACCCAGTACTTC
CASSGRRTGVQETQYF
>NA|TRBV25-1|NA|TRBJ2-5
TGTGCCAGCAGTGCCTCCTGGAGCCAAGAGACCCAGTACTTC
CASSASWSQETQYF
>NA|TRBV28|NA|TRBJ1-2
TGTGCCAGCAGCTCGGACTATGGCTACACCTTC
CASSSDYGYTF
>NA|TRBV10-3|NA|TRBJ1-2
TGTGCCATCTTTCGGGGGGCGGCTGATGGCTACACCTTC
CAIFRGAADGYTF